Given below is one T cell receptor beta chain in context. Its target is unknown. 13 Jbeta primers and 60 Vbeta primers were used for the PCR. Assay: immunoSEQ multiplex PCR; the TCRdb copy retains only in-frame clones and omits some. The profile covers approximately 110,000 clones, with about 74% appearing a single time and around 4.2% taken by the ten largest. The source of the sample is a study of cytomegalovirus exposure and HLA in healthy donors. Overall study results and limits: Three CMV-associated chains proved CMV antigen-specific in vitro.

The CDR3 extends over 15 amino acids. The trim removed 5 bases at V and 3 bases at J, leaving 6 bases unmatched. In germline, CDR1 is LNHDA, CDR2 SQIVND (reference sequence). Sequenced material: PBMCs. This TCR came from a woman between 45 and 60 years old in good health and CMV-seropositive. The chain recombines TRBV19 with TRBJ2-1; 8 nucleotides line up with TRBD2. CDR3 protein: CASSVAGTNYNEQFF. The DNA for the CDR3 is TGTGCCAGTAGTGTAGCGGGGACTAACTACAATGAGCAGTTCTTC.